This T cell receptor (beta chain) stems from a study of T cell responses to AZD1222 COVID-19 vaccine. Study conclusions and caveats: Vaccine-associated CD4 TCRs ranged over spike, dominating at 160-218 and 743-854. Seropositive at baseline were only six AZD1222 recipients. The donors showed a predominance of white British ancestry and of females, with possible underestimation of clonal diversity.

V lost 6 bases, J lost 9 bases, and 6 bases lay in between. The length of the CDR3 is 11 residues. The germline V gene has CDR1 SNHLY and CDR2 FYNNEI. Only in-frame clones appear in the TCRdb table, and some are missing; sequencing was by immunoSEQ multiplex PCR. The sample lists about 140,000 clones; around 90% were seen once. A remark on this clone: Antigen unknown.

Specimen: peripheral blood, collected 28 days after the second AZD1222 dose. V usage is TRBV2 and J usage is TRBJ1-6, with D hard to call. The clonotype originates from an adult who received the AZD1222 COVID-19 vaccine. The CDR3 here is CASSGSSPLHF. For the CDR3, the DNA is TGTGCCAGCAGCGGGAGTTCACCCCTCCACTTT.